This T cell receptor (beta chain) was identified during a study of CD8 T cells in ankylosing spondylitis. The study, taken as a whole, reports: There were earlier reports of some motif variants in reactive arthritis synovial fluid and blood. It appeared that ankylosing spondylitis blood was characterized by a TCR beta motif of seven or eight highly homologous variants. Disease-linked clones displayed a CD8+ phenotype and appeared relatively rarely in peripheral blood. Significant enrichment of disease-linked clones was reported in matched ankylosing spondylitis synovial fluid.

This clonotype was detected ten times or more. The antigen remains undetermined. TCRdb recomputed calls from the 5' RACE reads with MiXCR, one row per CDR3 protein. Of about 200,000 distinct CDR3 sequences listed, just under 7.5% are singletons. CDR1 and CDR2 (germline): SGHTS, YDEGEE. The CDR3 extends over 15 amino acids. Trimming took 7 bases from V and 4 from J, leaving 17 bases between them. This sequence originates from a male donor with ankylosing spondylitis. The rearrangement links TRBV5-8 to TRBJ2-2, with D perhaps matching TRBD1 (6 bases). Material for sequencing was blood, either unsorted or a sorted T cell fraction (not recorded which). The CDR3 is CASVSGDTLTGELFF. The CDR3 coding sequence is TGTGCCAGCGTTTCAGGGGACACCCTCACCGGGGAGCTGTTTTTT.